This T cell receptor beta chain comes out of a study of blood T cell repertoires in COVID-19. Study overall: Researchers got acute and convalescent COVID-19 samples from the United States, Italy and Spain. PBMCs, B-cell-depleted T cells, or T cells were the source of the cDNA or gDNA that made up the material.

The V and J ends lost 6 bases and 0 bases respectively, with 11 bases between them. The CDR3 sequence is 15 residues long. The germline V gene encodes CDR1 LGHNT and CDR2 FRNRAP. In the authors' methods: Estimation of nucleated cell counts was performed using reference gene primer amplification. Data came from immunoSEQ multiplex PCR; TCRdb stores just in-frame clones and leaves some out. Clone size and the V and J calls come from that table; the DNA yielded D and trimming. The sample has 150,000 to 200,000 clones, around 85% seen once; the top ten hold about 1.2%. This TCR was sampled from a man between 60 and 75 years old who had recovered from COVID-19. The genes are TRBV12-5 and TRBJ1-4; D might be TRBD1 (5 bases). The specimen was peripheral blood. CDR3 region: CASGPGGATNEKLFF. CDR3 nucleotides: TGTGCTAGTGGGCCGGGGGGGGCAACTAATGAAAAACTGTTTTTT. Full variable domain (remainder filled in from reference TRBV12-5 and TRBJ1-4): DARVTQTPRHKVTEMGQEVTMRCQPILGHNTVFWYRQTMMQGLELLAYFRNRAPLDDSGMPKDRFSAEMPDATLATLKIQPSEPRDSAVYFCASGPGGATNEKLFFGSGTQLSVL.